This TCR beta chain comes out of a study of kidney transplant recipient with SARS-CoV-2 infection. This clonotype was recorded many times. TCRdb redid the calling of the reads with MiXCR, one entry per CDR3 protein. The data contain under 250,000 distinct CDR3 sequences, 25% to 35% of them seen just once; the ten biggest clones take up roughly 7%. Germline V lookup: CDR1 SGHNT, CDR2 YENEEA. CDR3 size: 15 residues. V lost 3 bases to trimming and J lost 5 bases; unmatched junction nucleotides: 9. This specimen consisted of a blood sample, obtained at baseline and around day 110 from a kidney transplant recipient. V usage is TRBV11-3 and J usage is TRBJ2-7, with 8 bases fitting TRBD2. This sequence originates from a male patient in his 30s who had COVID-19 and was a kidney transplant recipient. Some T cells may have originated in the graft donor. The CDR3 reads CASSLTSDRGDEQYF. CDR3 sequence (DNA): TGTGCCAGCAGCTTGACTAGCGACCGGGGGGACGAGCAGTACTTC. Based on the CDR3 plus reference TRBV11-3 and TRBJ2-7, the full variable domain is EAGVVQSPRYKIIEKKQPVAFWCNPISGHNTLYWYLQNLGQGPELLIRYENEEAVDDSQLPKDRFSAERLKGVDSTLKIQPAELGDSAVYLCASSLTSDRGDEQYFGPGTRLTVT.